The next 23 T cell receptor beta chains were all read from a single sample in a study of cytomegalovirus exposure and HLA in healthy donors. The PCR ran on 60 Vbeta and 13 Jbeta primers. TCRdb keeps only in-frame clones here, not all; method: immunoSEQ multiplex PCR. This sample has 200,000 to 250,000 clones, with roughly 80% found just once. Sequenced: PBMCs. The source of these receptors is a man aged 40-50 years in good health and CMV-seronegative.

This rearrangement joins TRBV7-8 to TRBJ2-2, with 10 bases fitting TRBD1. The V gene's germline CDR1 is SGHVS and CDR2 FQNEAQ. J was trimmed by 9 bases and V by 4 bases; bases with no gene match: 17. The CDR3 runs to 18 residues. The CDR3 region is CASSSKPGQGGRSRELFF. CDR3 sequence (DNA): TGTGCCAGCAGCTCCAAACCCGGACAGGGGGGACGATCCAGGGAGCTGTTTTTT.

The table lists this clone with a few counts. V usage is TRBV18 and J usage is TRBJ2-1; D ambiguous. Between the trimmed V and J ends, which lost 3 bases and 0 bases, there was a span of 6 bases. CDR1 and CDR2 (germline): KGHSH, LQKENI. The CDR3 is 14 amino acids. CDR3 nucleotide sequence: TGTGCCAGCTCACCCTCCAGCTCCTACAATGAGCAGTTCTTC. Its translation is CASSPSSSYNEQFF.

The chain couples TRBV19 to TRBJ2-2, with TRBD1 matching over 11 bases. The V segment lost 6 bases and the J segment 5 bases; nucleotides outside the gene matches: 2. Germline V gene data show CDR1 as LNHDA and CDR2 as SQIVND (reference sequence). The CDR3 consists of 14 residues. DNA for the CDR3: TGTGCCAGTAGGGACAGGGGGCGAACCGGGGAGCTGTTTTTT. As protein: CASRDRGRTGELFF.

The chain carries TRBV2 and TRBJ1-1, with D possibly TRBD1 on 6 matching bases. This CDR3 is built from 11 residues. V was trimmed by 5 bases and J by 6 bases, leaving 7 bases between them. Germline V gives CDR1 SNHLY, CDR2 FYNNEI. As DNA, the CDR3 is TGTGCCAGCAGTTGGACAGCTGAAGCTTTCTTT. Its translation is CASSWTAEAFF.

This clone was seen only a few times. The chain combines TRBV28 with TRBJ2-7; the match to TRBD2 covers 9 bases. After removal of 3 bases from V and 3 bases from J, the junction contained 0 bases not matched to a gene. Germline V gene lookup returns CDR1 MDHEN and CDR2 SYDVKM. There are 13 residues in the CDR3. CDR3 amino acids: CASSFSGGYEQYF. CDR3 bases: TGTGCCAGCAGTTTTAGCGGGGGCTACGAGCAGTACTTC. Using reference TRBV28 and TRBJ2-7 for the parts outside the CDR3, the full variable domain is DVKVTQSSRYLVKRTGEKVFLECVQDMDHENMFWYRQDPGLGLRLIYFSYDVKMKEKGDIPEGYSVSREKKERFSLILESASTNQTSMYLCASSFSGGYEQYFGPGTRLTVT.

This clone was detected a few times. The V and J genes are TRBV29-1 and TRBJ2-3; 9 bases map to TRBD2. The CDR3 sequence is 14 residues long. Germline V gene data show CDR1 as SQVTM and CDR2 as ANQGSEA. The trim removed 7 bases at V and 4 bases at J, leaving 9 bases unmatched. The CDR3 here is CSGGGGRGSDTQYF. In nucleotides, the CDR3 is TGCAGCGGGGGGGGCGGGAGGGGTTCAGATACGCAGTATTTT.

The CDR3 here is CSTTSPTGSLKNTEAFF. CDR3 sequence (DNA): TGCAGCACTACCTCTCCCACAGGGTCCCTAAAGAACACTGAAGCTTTCTTT. The J gene is TRBJ1-1, the V gene TRBV29-1; D may be TRBD1 (6 bases). The V end lost 8 bases, the J end lost 1 base, and 26 bases lay between the germline ends. CDR1 is SQVTM, CDR2 ANQGSEA, per germline. The CDR3 is 17 amino acids.

The chain is built from TRBV7-2 and TRBJ2-3, with 7 bases identical to TRBD2. CDR1 and CDR2 from the germline V gene are SGHTA and FQGNSA. This CDR3 is built from 14 residues. Germline trimming cut 4 bases from V and 3 bases from J; bases unmatched to any gene: 4. This CDR3 reads CASSWGRVTDTQYF. The DNA of the CDR3 is TGTGCCAGCAGCTGGGGGAGGGTAACAGATACGCAGTATTTT.

This clone was seen a handful of times. V gene TRBV6-5 combines with J gene TRBJ2-3; 7 nucleotides agree with TRBD1. The CDR3 contains 14 residues. With V trimmed by 2 bases and J by 1 base, 0 bases remained unmatched. CDR1 and CDR2 from the germline V gene are MNHEY and SVGAGI. The CDR3 sequence: CASSYRGRTDTQYF. The CDR3 region has the DNA TGTGCCAGCAGTTACAGGGGGCGCACAGATACGCAGTATTTT.

This clone was picked up a small number of times. The genes are TRBV29-1 and TRBJ1-1; D remains ambiguous. V was pared by 2 bases and J by 3 bases, with 10 bases between. CDR3 size: 13 residues. Germline values: CDR1 SQVTM, CDR2 ANQGSEA. CDR3 DNA sequence: TGCAGCGTTGAACGAGGGCGGGACACTGAAGCTTTCTTT. Translation gives CSVERGRDTEAFF.

The gene calls are TRBV4-1 and TRBJ2-3; D might be TRBD1 (5 bases). The CDR3 runs 15 residues. V lost 0 bases, J lost 4 bases, and 11 bases lay in between. Germline V gene sequence: CDR1 MGHRA, CDR2 YSYEKL. CDR3 residues: CASSQDRQGPDTQYF. In DNA, the CDR3 is TGCGCCAGCAGCCAAGATAGGCAGGGTCCAGATACGCAGTATTTT.

V gene TRBV29-1 combines with J gene TRBJ2-2; a possible D gene is TRBD2 (7 bases). V was cut by 0 bases and J by 3 bases, with 11 bases left in between. CDR1 and CDR2 (germline): SQVTM, ANQGSEA. The CDR3 sequence is 15 residues long. The CDR3 spells CSVEEWGGHTGELFF. CDR3 nucleotide sequence: TGCAGCGTTGAAGAGTGGGGGGGGCACACCGGGGAGCTGTTTTTT.

The chain employs TRBV6-1 and TRBJ2-5, with 7 bases identical to TRBD1. CDR3 length equals 13 residues. The germline V gene has CDR1 MNHNS and CDR2 SASEGT. Trimming removed 0 bases from V and 11 bases from J; junction bases left unmatched: 6. DNA for the CDR3: TGTGCCAGCAGTGAAGCCATCCCGGGACAGCAGTACTTC. Translation gives CASSEAIPGQQYF.

J is TRBJ1-4 and V is TRBV10-3; 12 bases agree with TRBD1. Germline assignment: CDR1 ENHRY and CDR2 SYGVKD. J lost 8 bases, V lost 0 bases, and 7 bases had no gene match. This CDR3 contains 17 residues. The CDR3 coding sequence is TGTGCCATCAGTGAGTCGGGACAGGGGGCGTTAAAGGAAAAACTGTTTTTT. Its protein is CAISESGQGALKEKLFF.

The J gene is TRBJ1-1, the V gene TRBV6-5; D might be TRBD1 (6 bases). V was cut by 0 bases and J by 5 bases, with 13 bases left in between. Looked up from germline, CDR1 is MNHEY and CDR2 is SVGAGI. The length of the CDR3 is 15 residues. The CDR3 spells CASSYSAGAGTEAFF. In DNA form, the CDR3 reads TGTGCCAGCAGTTACTCGGCAGGGGCTGGGACTGAAGCTTTCTTT.

The chain is built from TRBV6-5 and TRBJ2-1; no definite D call. The CDR3 length is 15 residues. V shed 0 bases and J shed 4 bases, with 10 bases lying between them. From germline, CDR1 is MNHEY and CDR2 SVGAGI. The CDR3 sequence: CASSYSMGSYNEQFF. As DNA, the CDR3 is TGTGCCAGCAGTTACTCGATGGGCAGTTACAATGAGCAGTTCTTC.

The chain joins TRBV21-1 to TRBJ1-4; TRBD1 is taken as the D call from the table, unchecked against the DNA. TRBV21-1 is given as a pseudogene. The CDR3 consists of 13 residues. As DNA, the CDR3 is TGTGCCAGCACGCTCAGGGGGTATGAAAAACTGTTTTTT. Translated: CASTLRGYEKLFF.

The CDR3 is CASSRTGGYEQYF. The CDR3 DNA is TGTGCCAGCAGCAGGACAGGGGGTTACGAGCAGTACTTC. The chain carries TRBV21-1 and TRBJ2-7; TRBD1, the table's D call, was not compared with the DNA. TRBV21-1 is deemed a pseudogene. The CDR3 totals 13 residues.

The chain joins TRBV27 to TRBJ2-2; possibly TRBD1 for D (6 bases). Trimming shortened V by 6 bases and J by 7 bases, and 12 bases separated the two germline ends. Germline V gene lookup returns CDR1 MNHEY and CDR2 SMNVEV (reference sequence). The CDR3 contains 13 residues. CDR3 DNA: TGTGCCAGCAGACTCACAGGGATCGGGGAGCTGTTTTTT. Translation gives CASRLTGIGELFF.

The chain uses TRBV7-2 and TRBJ2-7, with TRBD1 matching 7 bases. Trimming removed 8 bases from V and 3 bases from J; junction bases left unmatched: 10. Germline V CDR1 and CDR2: SGHTA, FQGNSA. The CDR3 is 14 residues long. The CDR3 loop reads CASSYRDRLYEQYF. The CDR3 DNA follows: TGTGCCAGCTCATACCGGGACAGACTCTACGAGCAGTACTTC.

In this sample, this clone turned up a few times. The chain has TRBV7-9 and TRBJ1-1; no firm D call. The V and J ends lost 5 bases and 5 bases respectively, with 15 bases between them. The V gene's germline CDR1 is SEHNR and CDR2 FQNEAQ (reference sequence). The length of the CDR3 is 14 residues. CDR3 nucleotides: TGTGCCAGCAGCGCTACAGCGGCGGGGACTGAAGCTTTCTTT. Its translation: CASSATAAGTEAFF.

V is TRBV6-5 and J is TRBJ2-3, with D perhaps TRBD1 (7 bases). V was pared by 4 bases and J by 4 bases, with 18 bases between. CDR3 length: 16 residues. The V gene's germline CDR1 is MNHEY and CDR2 SVGAGI. The CDR3 nucleotides read TGTGCCAGCAGTTGGCACCCTACAGGGGAGGCAGATACGCAGTATTTT. This encodes CASSWHPTGEADTQYF.

This clone was seen a few times. The V gene is TRBV19, the J gene TRBJ2-1, with TRBD2 matching 7 bases. Per the germline V gene, CDR1 is LNHDA and CDR2 is SQIVND (reference sequence). Trimming took 4 bases from V and 3 from J; bases not matched to a gene: 9. The CDR3 covers 16 residues. CDR3 residues: CASSRASGRYYNEQFF. The CDR3 DNA reads as TGTGCCAGTAGTAGGGCTAGCGGCCGATACTACAATGAGCAGTTCTTC.